These T cell receptor beta chains were read from a single sample in a study of T cell changes during pregnancy in multiple sclerosis. Method: immunoSEQ multiplex PCR; TCRdb's copy keeps in-frame clones and lacks some. The repertoire holds about 92,000 clones, with around 92% as singletons. Here the sequenced sample was peripheral blood, taken in the first trimester of pregnancy. Receptor source: a female donor with multiple sclerosis, enrolled in a pregnancy study. The CDR3 runs from the conserved cysteine through the conserved F or W. Each record gives: V gene, J gene, clone size, D gene, CDR3 DNA, CDR3 protein. D genes are given only for firm matches. The listing skips clone size in some rows; elsewhere it reads once, few, many or a size class.

v_call: TRBV28; j_call: TRBJ2-3; clone_size: -; d_call: TRBD1; cdr3_nt: TGTGCCAGCAGTCTAGGACAGGGGGCGTGGGATACGCAGTATTTT; cdr3_aa: CASSLGQGAWDTQYF
v_call: TRBV6-6; j_call: TRBJ1-1; clone_size: -; d_call: -; cdr3_nt: TGTGCCAGCAGTTACCCTTTCGGCAGGGGGAACACTGAAGCTTTCTTT; cdr3_aa: CASSYPFGRGNTEAFF
v_call: TRBV2; j_call: TRBJ2-7; clone_size: -; d_call: TRBD1; cdr3_nt: TGTGCCAGCCGGGACAGGGTCCGCTCCTACGAGCAGTACTTC; cdr3_aa: CASRDRVRSYEQYF
v_call: TRBV7-8; j_call: TRBJ2-6; clone_size: -; d_call: -; cdr3_nt: TGTGCCAGCCCCCGGGGGGCCGGGGCCAACGTCCTGACTTTC; cdr3_aa: CASPRGAGANVLTF
v_call: TRBV28; j_call: TRBJ2-7; clone_size: -; d_call: -; cdr3_nt: TGTGCCAGCAGTTCGGGTCTCTACGAGCAGTACTTC; cdr3_aa: CASSSGLYEQYF
v_call: TRBV15; j_call: TRBJ2-1; clone_size: -; d_call: TRBD2; cdr3_nt: TGTGCCACCAGCAGAGATCCGCCATTTTCCAGCGGGGGACTGAATGAGCAGTTCTTC; cdr3_aa: CATSRDPPFSSGGLNEQFF
v_call: TRBV28; j_call: TRBJ1-3; clone_size: -; d_call: -; cdr3_nt: TGTGCCACTGAAAGGGGCAGGGCCGGAAACACCATATATTTT; cdr3_aa: CATERGRAGNTIYF
v_call: TRBV7-2; j_call: TRBJ1-2; clone_size: -; d_call: TRBD1; cdr3_nt: TGTGCCAGCAGCTTACGAGGGGGCGGCTACACCTTC; cdr3_aa: CASSLRGGGYTF
v_call: TRBV6-1; j_call: TRBJ2-5; clone_size: -; d_call: TRBD1; cdr3_nt: TGTGCCAGCAGTGGGAACAGGGGAAGGCAAGAGACCCAGTACTTC; cdr3_aa: CASSGNRGRQETQYF
v_call: TRBV19; j_call: TRBJ2-2; clone_size: -; d_call: -; cdr3_nt: TGTGCCAGTATCAGACAGATGAACACCGGGGAGCTGTTTTTT; cdr3_aa: CASIRQMNTGELFF
v_call: TRBV10-3; j_call: TRBJ2-5; clone_size: -; d_call: -; cdr3_nt: TGTGCCATCAGTGAGTGGATAGCGGACCAAGAGACCCAGTACTTC; cdr3_aa: CAISEWIADQETQYF
v_call: TRBV7-2; j_call: TRBJ1-4; clone_size: -; d_call: -; cdr3_nt: TGTGCCAGCAGCTTATTGGGCGTGAGTCTGTTTGGTAATGAAAAACTGTTTTTT; cdr3_aa: CASSLLGVSLFGNEKLFF
v_call: TRBV5-1; j_call: TRBJ1-3; clone_size: -; d_call: TRBD1; cdr3_nt: TGCGCCAGCAGCCCTAGGAGCCAAGGACAGGGTGCGAACACCATATATTTT; cdr3_aa: CASSPRSQGQGANTIYF
v_call: TRBV29-1; j_call: TRBJ2-7; clone_size: -; d_call: TRBD2; cdr3_nt: TGCAGCGTCCGGGGACTAGCGACATACGAGCAGTACTTC; cdr3_aa: CSVRGLATYEQYF
v_call: TRBV5-6; j_call: TRBJ2-3; clone_size: -; d_call: -; cdr3_nt: TGTGCCAGCAGCCACGCCCCGGGACAAACGACGCAGTATTTT; cdr3_aa: CASSHAPGQTTQYF
v_call: TRBV29-1; j_call: TRBJ2-5; clone_size: -; d_call: -; cdr3_nt: TGCAGCGCCTACAGGGAGACCCAGTACTTC; cdr3_aa: CSAYRETQYF
v_call: TRBV9; j_call: TRBJ2-1; clone_size: -; d_call: TRBD2; cdr3_nt: TGTGCCAGCAGCGTAGGTAGCGGGAGTGGGGGCAGGAATGAGCAGTTCTTC; cdr3_aa: CASSVGSGSGGRNEQFF
v_call: TRBV12-5; j_call: TRBJ1-4; clone_size: -; d_call: -; cdr3_nt: TGTGCTAGTGGTCCAACCACAGGGTTAGAAAAACTGTTTTTT; cdr3_aa: CASGPTTGLEKLFF
v_call: TRBV7-2; j_call: TRBJ2-7; clone_size: -; d_call: -; cdr3_nt: TGTGCCAGCAACTCGCGGGTTGGCTACGAGCAGTACTTC; cdr3_aa: CASNSRVGYEQYF
v_call: TRBV6-4; j_call: TRBJ2-3; clone_size: -; d_call: TRBD2; cdr3_nt: TGTGCCAGCAGTCGTAGCGGGAGGGCCGGCGATACGCAGTATTTT; cdr3_aa: CASSRSGRAGDTQYF
v_call: TRBV29-1; j_call: TRBJ2-1; clone_size: -; d_call: -; cdr3_nt: TGCAGCGTCGCACGTTCTGTCAGCTCCTACAATGAGCAGTTCTTC; cdr3_aa: CSVARSVSSYNEQFF
v_call: TRBV4-3; j_call: TRBJ1-1; clone_size: -; d_call: -; cdr3_nt: TGCGCCTCTTCAAAAATAGGGAGGGGGAACACTGAAGCTTTCTTT; cdr3_aa: CASSKIGRGNTEAFF
v_call: TRBV29-1; j_call: TRBJ2-1; clone_size: -; d_call: TRBD2; cdr3_nt: TGCAGCGCCCCTAGCGGGAGGGAGCAGTTCTTC; cdr3_aa: CSAPSGREQFF
v_call: TRBV5-4; j_call: TRBJ2-3; clone_size: -; d_call: TRBD2; cdr3_nt: TGTGCCAGCAGCTTGGATAGCGGGAGGACAGATACGCAGTATTTT; cdr3_aa: CASSLDSGRTDTQYF
v_call: TRBV25-1; j_call: TRBJ2-7; clone_size: -; d_call: TRBD2; cdr3_nt: TGTGCCAGCAGAGATAGCGGGAGTGTCTCCTACGAGCAGTACTTC; cdr3_aa: CASRDSGSVSYEQYF
v_call: TRBV2; j_call: TRBJ2-7; clone_size: -; d_call: TRBD2; cdr3_nt: TGTGCCAGCATCTCGAGGGGTAGCGGGAGGGCCGGGGTCTACGAGCAGTACTTC; cdr3_aa: CASISRGSGRAGVYEQYF
v_call: TRBV5-6; j_call: TRBJ2-5; clone_size: -; d_call: TRBD2; cdr3_nt: TGTGCCAGCAGCGTGGGTAGCGGGAGGTCGGAGACCCAGTACTTC; cdr3_aa: CASSVGSGRSETQYF
v_call: TRBV2; j_call: TRBJ2-3; clone_size: -; d_call: TRBD2; cdr3_nt: TGTGCCAGCAGTCCCCAACTAGCGGGAGGGCCTGGCACAGATACGCAGTATTTT; cdr3_aa: CASSPQLAGGPGTDTQYF
v_call: TRBV2; j_call: TRBJ2-1; clone_size: -; d_call: TRBD2; cdr3_nt: TGTGCCAGCAGTGCTAGCGGGAGGGTTTGGAATGAGCAGTTCTTC; cdr3_aa: CASSASGRVWNEQFF
v_call: TRBV2; j_call: TRBJ2-7; clone_size: once; d_call: TRBD1; cdr3_nt: TGTGCCAGCAGCCTACCTGGACAGGGAGGAACCTACGAGCAGTACTTC; cdr3_aa: CASSLPGQGGTYEQYF
v_call: TRBV11-2; j_call: TRBJ2-1; clone_size: -; d_call: TRBD2; cdr3_nt: TGTGCCAGCAGCCAATATACTAGCGACCGCTACAATGAGCAGTTCTTC; cdr3_aa: CASSQYTSDRYNEQFF
v_call: TRBV30; j_call: TRBJ1-1; clone_size: few; d_call: -; cdr3_nt: TGTGCCTGGAGTCCCGGGACTTCTGAAGCTTTCTTT; cdr3_aa: CAWSPGTSEAFF
v_call: TRBV19; j_call: TRBJ2-1; clone_size: -; d_call: -; cdr3_nt: TGTGCCAGTAGCCCCAGCGCTGGCTCCTACAATGAGCAGTTCTTC; cdr3_aa: CASSPSAGSYNEQFF
v_call: TRBV15; j_call: TRBJ2-5; clone_size: -; d_call: -; cdr3_nt: TGTGCCACCAGCAGAGATCTAGGCGTGGAGACCCAGTACTTC; cdr3_aa: CATSRDLGVETQYF
v_call: TRBV6-5; j_call: TRBJ2-1; clone_size: -; d_call: TRBD1; cdr3_nt: TGTGCCAGCTCGAAGACAGGGCTATCATACAATGAGCAGTTCTTC; cdr3_aa: CASSKTGLSYNEQFF
v_call: TRBV10-3; j_call: TRBJ1-1; clone_size: -; d_call: -; cdr3_nt: TGTGCCATCAGTGAGGGGGGCGGGAGAACTGAAGCTTTCTTT; cdr3_aa: CAISEGGGRTEAFF
v_call: TRBV21-1; j_call: TRBJ1-1; clone_size: few; d_call: -; cdr3_nt: TGTGCCAGCAGCAAAGTCGGGGTTCCTTTGACTGAAGCTTTCTTT; cdr3_aa: CASSKVGVPLTEAFF
v_call: TRBV7-9; j_call: TRBJ1-1; clone_size: -; d_call: -; cdr3_nt: TGTGCCAGCAGCTTAGTGTGGGAGTTTAACACTGAAGCTTTCTTT; cdr3_aa: CASSLVWEFNTEAFF
v_call: TRBV29-1; j_call: TRBJ2-7; clone_size: -; d_call: TRBD1; cdr3_nt: TGCAGCGTTGGATATGGGACAGGGGCATACGAGCAGTACTTC; cdr3_aa: CSVGYGTGAYEQYF
v_call: TRBV14; j_call: TRBJ2-7; clone_size: -; d_call: -; cdr3_nt: TGTGCCAGCAGCCAATCGTTGTCGAACTCCGAGCAGTACTTC; cdr3_aa: CASSQSLSNSEQYF
v_call: TRBV5-6; j_call: TRBJ2-2; clone_size: -; d_call: TRBD2; cdr3_nt: TGTGCCAGCAGCTTTGGGACTAGCCCCGGGGAGCTGTTTTTT; cdr3_aa: CASSFGTSPGELFF
v_call: TRBV14; j_call: TRBJ2-7; clone_size: -; d_call: -; cdr3_nt: TGTGCCAGCAGCCATGCCGCCGGGTCCGGGTACGAGCAGTACTTC; cdr3_aa: CASSHAAGSGYEQYF
v_call: TRBV28; j_call: TRBJ2-7; clone_size: -; d_call: TRBD2; cdr3_nt: TGTGCCAGCAGTCCTCGACTAGCGGGGGCCTACGAGCAGTACTTC; cdr3_aa: CASSPRLAGAYEQYF
v_call: TRBV5-5; j_call: TRBJ1-2; clone_size: -; d_call: TRBD1; cdr3_nt: TGTGCCAGCAGCTTCGAGACAGGGGACTATGGCTACACCTTC; cdr3_aa: CASSFETGDYGYTF
v_call: TRBV4-2; j_call: TRBJ2-7; clone_size: -; d_call: TRBD2; cdr3_nt: TGTGCCAGGGGGACTAGCGGGAGGGTTTACGAGCAGTACTTC; cdr3_aa: CARGTSGRVYEQYF
v_call: TRBV4-3; j_call: TRBJ2-3; clone_size: -; d_call: -; cdr3_nt: TGCGCCAGCAGCACACTGGGCACCACGCAGTATTTT; cdr3_aa: CASSTLGTTQYF
v_call: TRBV7-2; j_call: TRBJ2-5; clone_size: -; d_call: -; cdr3_nt: TGTGCCAGCAGCTTAGTCGGTGGCAGGGTGACCCAAAGGACCCAGTACTTC; cdr3_aa: CASSLVGGRVTQRTQYF
v_call: TRBV4-1; j_call: TRBJ2-7; clone_size: -; d_call: -; cdr3_nt: TGCGCCAGCAGCCAAAGTAGTGGTTACGAGCAGTACTTC; cdr3_aa: CASSQSSGYEQYF
v_call: TRBV19; j_call: TRBJ2-1; clone_size: -; d_call: -; cdr3_nt: TGTGCCAGTAGTCCTCGGGTCTCCTACAATGAGCAGTTCTTC; cdr3_aa: CASSPRVSYNEQFF
v_call: TRBV28; j_call: TRBJ2-5; clone_size: -; d_call: TRBD2; cdr3_nt: TGTGCCAGCAGTTTAGGGACTAGCCCCAGAGCGGGGTCCCAGTACTTC; cdr3_aa: CASSLGTSPRAGSQYF
v_call: TRBV29-1; j_call: TRBJ2-7; clone_size: -; d_call: -; cdr3_nt: TGCAGCGTTCTTTCAGGCTTCTCCTACGAGCAGTACTTC; cdr3_aa: CSVLSGFSYEQYF
v_call: TRBV6-5; j_call: TRBJ2-7; clone_size: -; d_call: -; cdr3_nt: TGTGCCAGCAGTTGGCGGGATGGACTTAATACCTACGAGCAGTACTTC; cdr3_aa: CASSWRDGLNTYEQYF